A single sample gave rise to the 31 T cell receptor beta chains below, sequenced in a study of cytomegalovirus exposure and HLA in healthy donors. The PCR made use of 60 Vbeta and 13 Jbeta primers. Measured with immunoSEQ multiplex PCR; TCRdb has only the in-frame clones, and not every one. The sample holds about 170,000 clones, approximately 80% seen once. What was sequenced was PBMCs. The receptor source for this set is a woman in her forties or fifties in good health and CMV-seropositive.

This clone was found once. The chain uses TRBV19 and TRBJ2-6, with TRBD2 matching over 7 bases. CDR1 and CDR2 from the germline V gene are LNHDA and SQIVND (reference sequence). Trimming cost V 0 bases and J 2 bases; bases outside gene matches: 1. The CDR3 consists of 16 residues. The CDR3 protein is CASSIEGGAGANVLTF. CDR3 bases: TGTGCCAGTAGTATAGAGGGAGGGGCTGGGGCCAACGTCCTGACTTTC.

The chain combines TRBV25-1 with TRBJ1-6, with D uncertain. The CDR3 is 16 amino acids. Between the trimmed V and J ends, which lost 6 bases and 2 bases, there was a span of 14 bases. Germline-derived CDR1 and CDR2 are MGHDK and SYGVNS. As DNA, the CDR3 is TGTGCCAGCAGAGCGGGTGGAGTCGCCTATAATTCACCCCTCCACTTT. This sequence encodes CASRAGGVAYNSPLHF.

CDR3 bases: TGTGCCAGCAGTTACTCGTTTAGTCCCCCAGATACGCAGTATTTT. Amino acids: CASSYSFSPPDTQYF. The chain employs TRBV6-6 and TRBJ2-3; D is unresolved. The CDR3 runs 15 residues. Germline assignment: CDR1 MNHNY and CDR2 SVGAGI (reference sequence). The V end was cut by 0 bases, the J end by 4 bases, with 11 bases between.

This sequence joins TRBV19 and TRBJ1-1, with D uncertain. The CDR3 loop spans 14 amino acids. Trimming took 5 bases from V and 2 from J, leaving 12 bases between them. Per germline, CDR1 LNHDA and CDR2 SQIVND (reference sequence). The CDR3 DNA reads as TGTGCCAGTAGTGTGGGTCAGGTCAACACTGAAGCTTTCTTT. It encodes CASSVGQVNTEAFF.

The V and J genes are TRBV11-2 and TRBJ1-3; D is ambiguous. Per the germline V gene, CDR1 is SGHAT and CDR2 is FQNNGV. This CDR3 region has 14 residues. The V end was cut by 9 bases, the J end by 0 bases, with 12 bases between. CDR3 amino acids: CASSNSYSGNTIYF. The CDR3 DNA reads TGTGCCAGTAGCAACAGCTACTCTGGAAACACCATATATTTT.

The chain joins TRBV7-8 to TRBJ2-7; 9 bases map to TRBD1. Looked up from germline, CDR1 is SGHVS and CDR2 is FQNEAQ. This CDR3 has 14 amino acids. V dropped 5 bases and J dropped 5; count of bases not matched to a gene: 7. CDR3 DNA: TGTGCCAGCAGCCCCTGGACAGGGGAGAACGAGCAGTACTTC. It translates to CASSPWTGENEQYF. The whole variable domain, filled in from reference TRBV7-8 and TRBJ2-7, reads GAGVSQSPRYKVAKRGQDVALRCDPISGHVSLFWYQQALGQGPEFLTYFQNEAQLDKSGLPSDRFFAERPEGSVSTLKIQRTQQEDSAVYLCASSPWTGENEQYFGPGTRLTVT.

J is TRBJ2-7 and V is TRBV7-6; TRBD2 agrees at 9 bases. There are 16 residues in the CDR3. Looked up from germline, CDR1 is SGHVS and CDR2 is FNYEAQ. V trimming: 5 bases; J trimming: 6 bases; junction bases outside the gene matches: 14. CDR3 in amino acids: CASSPTGGRAWSEQYF. Here the CDR3 DNA reads TGTGCCAGCAGCCCCACAGGCGGGAGGGCATGGAGCGAGCAGTACTTC.

This chain connects TRBV28 to TRBJ1-3; perhaps TRBD1 as D (5 bases). V was cut by 5 bases and J by 7 bases, with 15 bases left in between. The germline V gene encodes CDR1 MDHEN and CDR2 SYDVKM. This CDR3 has 14 amino acids. CDR3 DNA sequence: TGTGCCAGCAGTCCTGGACATCTCTGGAACACCATATATTTT. It is translated as CASSPGHLWNTIYF.

The V and J genes are TRBV4-1 and TRBJ1-5, with TRBD1 identical over 7 bases. CDR3 length equals 16 residues. The V segment lost 0 bases and the J segment 10 bases; nucleotides outside the gene matches: 12. From germline, CDR1 is MGHRA and CDR2 YSYEKL. The CDR3 reads CASSQEEGHRGIPQHF. CDR3 coding DNA: TGCGCCAGCAGCCAAGAGGAGGGCCACAGGGGCATTCCCCAGCATTTT.

Written as DNA, the CDR3 is TGTGCCAGTAGTATGTCATCCGGGTCCCCTAATCAGCCCCAGCATTTT. As protein: CASSMSSGSPNQPQHF. The rearrangement joins TRBV19 to TRBJ1-5, with D hard to call. The V and J ends lost 3 bases and 4 bases respectively, with 16 bases between them. This CDR3 spans 16 amino acids. Germline CDR1 and CDR2: LNHDA and SQIVND (reference sequence).

As regards this clone: Relative to the germline gene, one junction end is altered; a read error may explain this. This rearrangement joins TRBV19 to TRBJ2-5, with D possibly being TRBD2 (5 bases). Germline CDR1 and CDR2: LNHDA and SQIVND (reference sequence). The CDR3 consists of 16 residues. In DNA form, the CDR3 reads TGTGCCAGTAGTATAAGAGGTCGGGGTTCCGGAGAGGCCCAGTACTTC. Amino acid sequence: CASSIRGRGSGEAQYF.

The V and J genes are TRBV11-3 and TRBJ2-1; D gene uncertain. Germline CDR1 is SGHNT and CDR2 is YENEEA. The CDR3 spans 14 residues. V lost 5 bases and J lost 5, with 13 bases in between. CDR3: CASSPGGLDNEQFF. CDR3 in DNA: TGTGCCAGCAGCCCGGGTGGTCTTGACAATGAGCAGTTCTTC.

J is TRBJ2-7 and V is TRBV9; 8 bases map to TRBD2. The length of the CDR3 is 17 residues. From germline, CDR1 is SGDLS and CDR2 YYNGEE. V shed 1 base and J 5 bases; nucleotides not matched to a gene: 14. The CDR3 DNA sequence: TGTGCCAGCAGCGTATCAACGGGACTAGGCGAGATCCACGAGCAGTACTTC. Translating it yields CASSVSTGLGEIHEQYF.

This clone has just a few counts. One end of the junction fails to match germline, which may point to a read error. The chain is built from TRBV7-7 and TRBJ2-5, with D perhaps matching TRBD2 (6 bases). CDR3 size: 15 residues. Germline loops: CDR1 SSHAT, CDR2 FNYEAQ (reference sequence). The CDR3 DNA is TGTGCTAGCAGCTTGGGCGGGGCCGACCAAGAGACCCAGTACTTC. It codes for CASSLGGADQETQYF.

J is TRBJ1-2 and V is TRBV2; TRBD1 agrees at 7 bases. Germline V gene lookup returns CDR1 SNHLY and CDR2 FYNNEI. There are 16 residues in the CDR3. V was clipped by 3 bases and J by 4 bases; unmatched bases: 11. In DNA, the CDR3 is TGTGCCAGCAGTGAGTCCGGGAGGGGGCGTATCTATGGCTACACCTTC. This sequence encodes CASSESGRGRIYGYTF.

V is TRBV5-1 and J is TRBJ1-1; D perhaps matches TRBD1 (5 bases). The V end lost 0 bases, the J end lost 3 bases, and 6 bases lay between the germline ends. The CDR3 spans 13 residues. Germline values: CDR1 SGHRS, CDR2 YFSETQ. CDR3 residues: CASSLAGDTEAFF. The CDR3 region has the DNA TGCGCCAGCAGCTTGGCGGGGGACACTGAAGCTTTCTTT.

This chain uses TRBV7-2 with TRBJ1-5, with 7 bases aligning to TRBD1. The J segment lost 7 bases and the V segment lost 0 bases, leaving 9 bases of the junction unmatched. Germline CDR1 is SGHTA and CDR2 is FQGNSA. The CDR3 has 16 residues. CDR3 sequence: CASSLASTGNAQPQHF. In DNA, the CDR3 is TGTGCCAGCAGCTTAGCCTCGACAGGGAATGCCCAGCCCCAGCATTTT. The full variable domain, its missing parts supplied by reference TRBV7-2 and TRBJ1-5, is GAGVSQSPSNKVTEKGKDVELRCDPISGHTALYWYRQSLGQGLEFLIYFQGNSAPDKSGLPSDRFSAERTGGSVSTLTIQRTQQEDSAVYLCASSLASTGNAQPQHFGDGTRLSIL.

The chain has TRBV7-2 and TRBJ2-7; 7 bases are a match to TRBD1. Germline loops: CDR1 SGHTA, CDR2 FQGNSA. The ends lost 5 bases at V and 4 bases at J; junction bases unmatched: 2. This CDR3 has 12 residues. The CDR3 is CASSRDRYEQYF. In DNA, the CDR3 is TGTGCCAGCAGCCGGGACAGATACGAGCAGTACTTC.

This clone occurred once. V is TRBV29-1 and J is TRBJ1-1; no firm D call. The CDR3 covers 13 residues. Germline V gene data show CDR1 as SQVTM and CDR2 as ANQGSEA. Deletions cut 4 bases from V and 5 bases from J, with 14 bases between. In DNA, the CDR3 is TGCAGCGTTGGTCCGGCTTTCGGGACTGAAGCTTTCTTT. Amino acid sequence: CSVGPAFGTEAFF.

This clone was detected a few times. This chain uses TRBV6-5 with TRBJ1-1; D might be TRBD1 (5 bases). Trimming took off 7 bases at V and 1 base at J, with 10 bases between the two ends. Germline V gives CDR1 MNHEY, CDR2 SVGAGI. CDR3 length: 13 residues. CDR3 sequence (DNA): TGTGCCAGCAACGGACACTCGAACACTGAAGCTTTCTTT. Residues: CASNGHSNTEAFF.

The chain recombines TRBV27 with TRBJ2-5; D may be TRBD1 (5 bases). V gave up 3 bases and J gave up 2 bases, with 13 bases separating them. Looked up from germline, CDR1 is MNHEY and CDR2 is SMNVEV (reference sequence). CDR3 length: 15 residues. CDR3 region: CASSFLYRQQETQYF. CDR3 DNA sequence: TGTGCCAGCAGTTTCCTCTACAGACAGCAAGAGACCCAGTACTTC.

This clone was observed a few times. The chain employs TRBV9 and TRBJ2-2, with a tentative D call TRBD1 (6 bases). The germline V gene has CDR1 SGDLS and CDR2 YYNGEE. The length of the CDR3 is 15 residues. Trimming stripped 4 bases from V and 3 bases from J, with 13 bases between. CDR3 region: CASSPGTTYTGELFF. CDR3 sequence (DNA): TGTGCCAGCAGCCCTGGGACAACTTACACCGGGGAGCTGTTTTTT.

In nucleotides, the CDR3 is TGTGCCAGTAGTATTCTAGATCAGCCCCAGCATTTT. Translating it yields CASSILDQPQHF. The chain recombines TRBV19 with TRBJ1-5; D not resolved. V was cut by 3 bases and J by 5 bases, with 5 bases left in between. The germline gives CDR1 LNHDA, CDR2 SQIVND (reference sequence). This CDR3 comprises 12 residues.

J is TRBJ1-1 and V is TRBV18; TRBD1 agrees at 7 bases. J was trimmed by 10 bases and V by 2 bases; bases with no gene match: 4. This CDR3 contains 12 residues. Looked up from germline, CDR1 is KGHSH and CDR2 is LQKENI. For the CDR3, the DNA is TGTGCCAGCTCACCATCGACAGGGAGAGCTTTCTTT. It codes for CASSPSTGRAFF.

The rearrangement links TRBV7-2 to TRBJ2-2; a possible D gene is TRBD1 (5 bases). CDR3 length equals 13 residues. The germline CDR1 and CDR2 sequences are SGHTA and FQGNSA. V was shortened by 5 bases and J by 6 bases, with 10 bases between the two germline ends. The CDR3 is CASSTPGSGELFF. CDR3 in DNA: TGTGCCAGCAGCACACCAGGGTCCGGGGAGCTGTTTTTT.

The CDR3 region is CASSLNPTGGLNTEAFF. CDR3 bases: TGTGCCAGCAGCTTAAATCCGACAGGGGGATTGAACACTGAAGCTTTCTTT. The rearrangement uses TRBV7-3 and TRBJ1-1; 9 nucleotides align to TRBD1. The CDR3 has 17 amino acids. Trimming cost V 1 base and J 0 bases; bases outside gene matches: 6. The germline V gene has CDR1 SGHTA and CDR2 FQGTGA.

This chain joins TRBV9 and TRBJ2-3, with 8 bases that match TRBD2. Trimming at V came to 1 base and at J to 5 bases, leaving 12 bases not matched to a gene. The CDR3 contains 17 residues. Germline V gene lookup returns CDR1 SGDLS and CDR2 YYNGEE. The CDR3 here is CASSVSGTRAAGDTQYF. For the CDR3, the DNA is TGTGCCAGCAGCGTATCCGGGACTAGAGCTGCTGGAGATACGCAGTATTTT.

The rearrangement uses TRBV19 and TRBJ2-3; 7 nucleotides align to TRBD1. This CDR3 contains 17 residues. Germline lookup yields CDR1 LNHDA and CDR2 SQIVND (reference sequence). V trimming: 0 bases; J trimming: 5 bases; junction bases outside the gene matches: 11. This CDR3 is CASSIEGGWSLGDTQYF. CDR3 coding DNA: TGTGCCAGTAGTATAGAAGGGGGCTGGAGCCTCGGAGATACGCAGTATTTT.

This clone has a single count. The chain links TRBV11-2 to TRBJ2-7; 9 nucleotides align to TRBD1. CDR3 size: 15 residues. Germline V CDR1 and CDR2: SGHAT, FQNNGV. Losses at the gene ends were 6 bases for V and 7 bases for J; bases not matched to a gene: 13. The CDR3 sequence: CASSPAGTGQREQYF. The DNA for the CDR3 is TGTGCCAGCAGTCCAGCCGGGACAGGGCAAAGGGAGCAGTACTTC.

The rearrangement joins TRBV7-9 to TRBJ1-4; D is undetermined. This CDR3 is 17 amino acids long. Germline CDR1 is SEHNR and CDR2 is FQNEAQ (reference sequence). Deletions cut 1 base from V and 2 bases from J, with 14 bases between. The CDR3 loop reads CASSLVSQMGTNEKLFF. In nucleotides, the CDR3 is TGTGCCAGCAGCTTAGTTTCCCAAATGGGCACTAATGAAAAACTGTTTTTT.

The chain is built from TRBV7-2 and TRBJ2-2, with 10 bases aligning to TRBD1. This CDR3 is built from 15 residues. Trimming at V came to 6 bases and at J to 5 bases, leaving 6 bases not matched to a gene. Germline assignment: CDR1 SGHTA and CDR2 FQGNSA. CDR3 sequence reads: CASSRGTGETGELFF. For the CDR3, the DNA is TGTGCCAGCAGTAGGGGGACAGGGGAGACCGGGGAGCTGTTTTTT.